The entry that follows covers one T cell receptor beta chain sequence. Its antigen is still unknown. This sample was included in a study of long-term antiretroviral therapy in people with HIV. On the study more broadly: Of all samples, the earliest predate the 2015 immediate-ART recommendation by about a decade.

General observations from the study: Those clones which expanded before ART made up the dominant part of the repertoire at all time points.

Clinicians in the United States treated all participants with HIV. Trimming cost V 2 bases and J 0 bases, with 12 bases left between them. This CDR3 region has 16 residues. Germline values: CDR1 MDHEN, CDR2 SYDVKM. Run at survey level, the immunoSEQ assay was version v3.0. Sequencing was performed with immunoSEQ multiplex PCR; in TCRdb, only in-frame clones are kept and a portion is missing. The sample has 25,000 to 30,000 clones; around four fifths are singletons. V is TRBV28 and J is TRBJ2-3, with unresolved D. This material consisted of unsorted PBMCs, taken 2.9 years after starting antiretroviral therapy. The TCR originated in a man aged 50 to 60 with HIV. CDR3 bases: TGTGCCAGCAGTTTAATACAGCGCCTGAGCACAGATACGCAGTATTTT. Protein product: CASSLIQRLSTDTQYF.